At least ten counts were recorded for the clone carrying this TCR beta chain. Its antigen is unknown. This entry is derived from a study of identical twins. Study-wide points: Twin pairs' shared out-of-frame alpha sequences were enriched in low generation probability.

V lost 0 bases, J lost 10 bases, and 11 bases lay in between. The CDR3 totals 13 residues. CDR1 is SGHRS and CDR2 is YFSETQ in the germline V gene. TCRdb itself ran the 5' RACE reads through MiXCR, one entry per CDR3 protein. The sample contains 350,000 or so distinct CDR3 sequences, 9% of which appear only once. Sequenced: naive T cells sorted from blood. This receptor was identified in a woman in her 50s in good health. The chain combines TRBV5-1 with TRBJ2-1; a possible D gene is TRBD2 (5 bases). The CDR3 protein is CASSLGGSKEQFF. CDR3 DNA sequence: TGCGCCAGCAGCTTGGGAGGGAGCAAGGAGCAGTTCTTC.